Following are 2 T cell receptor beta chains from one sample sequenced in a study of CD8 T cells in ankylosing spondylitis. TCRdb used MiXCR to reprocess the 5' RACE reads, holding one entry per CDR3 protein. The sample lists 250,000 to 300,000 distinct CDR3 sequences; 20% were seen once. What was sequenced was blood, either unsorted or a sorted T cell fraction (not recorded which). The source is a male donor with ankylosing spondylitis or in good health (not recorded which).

CDR3 sequence: CASSFRRHSYNEQFF. The CDR3 bases are TGTGCCAGCAGTTTCAGGCGCCACTCCTACAATGAGCAGTTCTTC. This chain connects TRBV7-9 to TRBJ2-1, with D unresolved. V lost 6 bases to trimming and J lost 0 bases, with 12 bases between them. CDR3 length: 15 amino acids. The V gene's germline CDR1 is SEHNR and CDR2 FQNEAQ (reference sequence).

CDR3: CSARDPIGIAGNPNEQFF. In DNA form, the CDR3 reads TGCAGTGCTAGAGATCCTATCGGCATAGCGGGGAACCCCAATGAGCAGTTCTTC. This chain joins TRBV20-1 and TRBJ2-1; 8 bases align to TRBD2. With 0 bases clipped from V and 6 bases from J, the junction kept 16 bases outside the gene matches. In germline, CDR1 is DFQATT, CDR2 SNEGSKA (reference sequence). The CDR3 is 18 amino acids.